This T cell receptor beta chain was found in a study of cytomegalovirus exposure and HLA in healthy donors (dated by TCRdb to between 2016 and 2019). Looking at the study overall: An earlier analysis of approximately 640 of the donors reported about 250 Gb of sequence data and 100 million to 130 million unique TCR beta sequences from about 200 million T cells. HLA typing included class I and class II loci at four-digit resolution. An early release that covered roughly 600 HLA-typed donors contained about 300 gigabases of sequencing data and tens of millions of unique TCR sequences. A later analysis re-analyzed previously published TCR beta repertoires from 650 to 800 donors and added high-resolution HLA genotyping to study TCR occurrence patterns. In an earlier analysis of roughly 600 of the donors, high-throughput TCR beta sequencing was used to judge whether each TCR beta V gene segment behaved as functional or pseudogenic. The study combined high-throughput TCR immunosequencing, statistical association of individual TCRs with disease status, and machine learning to predict cytomegalovirus infection status. In addition to the first cohort of roughly 670 subjects, a separate validation cohort of 100 to 150 different subjects was used. The number of donors typed differed by locus, with 629-630 for A, B, C, DRB1 and DQB1, around 560 for DQA1, some 570 for DPA1, and around 460 for DPB1. On average, approximately 250,000 unique TCR beta nucleotide sequences were sequenced per donor among fewer than 500 genotyped donors of the cohort, with 15% to 20% of those sequences being non-productive. Four to six DR-DQ haplotypes were handled as single units for association and clustering, since linkage in the cohort was strong. Rather than using new phenotypic data, the later analysis identified candidate immune exposures from TCR beta sequences and from how often those sequences occurred across donors. Of the approximately 400 genotyped donors, 75% to 85% were placed in the genetic ancestry cluster associated with self-reported Caucasian donors. Donor age, sex, ethnicity and CMV serostatus were compiled alongside the repertoire data. A later genetic analysis took genome-wide SNP genotypes for about 65% of the 666 donors and used that subset as a discovery cohort. All discovery cohort repertoires had been generated on a single sequencing platform. The T cell repertoires of 670 or so subjects were profiled by immunosequencing and related to cytomegalovirus serostatus. The study was designed to test whether signatures of past pathogen exposure could be identified by cataloging public T cell receptors. The paper's findings and limits, for the study overall: For the cohort, immune exposure information was limited to CMV serostatus. An association between a missense DCLRE1C variant and V-gene and J-gene trimming of TCR beta chains was found in a later genetic analysis and replicated in an independent cohort. Strong co-occurrence of HLA alleles, especially DR and DQ, made assigning TCR associations to individual alleles difficult. Specific HLA alleles were associated with over 15,000 TCR beta sequences at a false discovery rate of 0.05 in a later analysis. The cohort was sequenced for TCR beta chains only, and without alpha or paired-chain data the features that could be detected were limited. A group of highly shared sequence variants was considered likely to be a technical artifact of the sequencing pipeline. In both the original and validation cohorts, the classifier was reported to diagnose cytomegalovirus status with high specificity and sensitivity. Linkage disequilibrium might explain the correlated functional status among segregating V segments, but an unknown experimental factor could not be ruled out. In vitro tests confirmed that a few of the cytomegalovirus-associated TCR beta chains recognize cytomegalovirus antigens. The earlier analysis of 450 to 700 of the donors excluded approximately 15 rarely observed V segments, including chromosome 9 orphons, because counts were too low. A later genetic analysis reported fewer N-insertions in productive TCRs among donors in an Asian-associated ancestry cluster than the roughly 700-donor mean. In the study, some 180 TCR beta chains were listed as associated with cytomegalovirus. An earlier analysis of roughly 570 of the donors showed that most TCR beta V segments appeared in productive rearrangements either about 87% or about 30% of the time, which broadly matched IMGT annotations. According to a later analysis, TCR association rates differed among HLA loci, with DRB1 alleles showing the most associated TCRs and HLA-C alleles showing the fewest. The presence/absence analyses assumed that sequencing depth was roughly uniform across donors, and that assumption may not be true. Most TCR sequences were observed very rarely across donors, whereas some public TCRs were present in many individuals. A further reported finding was that TCR beta sequences accurately predicted the HLA-A and HLA-B alleles for most subjects in the first cohort. It was suggested by the authors that the approach could potentially be generalized to other disease states and immunological phenotypes. According to a later analysis, most CMV-associated TCR beta chains appeared to be HLA-restricted, and the HLA associations seemed to be driven largely by CMV exposure. A later analysis found that HLA-associated TCR beta chains were more clonally expanded and had lower generation probabilities than equally common non-associated chains. Several of the top co-occurrence clusters appeared to be linked to parvovirus B19, influenza, CMV and Epstein-Barr virus, according to a later analysis. HLA typing was unavailable for some donors at each locus, so association tests used only the typed subset. Some IMGT-functional V segments, including TRBV6-2 and TRBV6-3, could not be distinguished by the 87-base-pair reads and were therefore excluded.

Preparation of the library involved the immunoSEQ multiplex PCR assay. The multiplex PCR relied on a mix of 60 forward primers for TCR Vbeta segments and 13 reverse primers for TCR Jbeta segments. A multiplex PCR assay on genomic DNA amplified the CDR3 region of rearranged TCR beta genes. The amplified TCR beta libraries were sequenced on the Illumina HiSeq System as 87-base-pair reads. Per the source publication's procedure: In a later analysis, some 80 million unique TCR beta chains were counted across the roughly 610 repertoires, and approximately 9.9 million of these chains were shared by at least two donors. A nearest-neighbor algorithm error-corrected the raw reads and collapsed the reads into unique sequences, merging closely related sequences to remove PCR and sequencing errors. To assign V, D and J gene segments, CDR3 sequences were aligned to IMGT reference sequences. For a sequence to be retained, at least a six-nucleotide match to both a V gene segment and a J gene segment was required. Rearrangements were classified as productive when the CDR3 lacked stop codons and remained in frame with V and J, and all other rearrangements were classified as non-productive. Following IMGT convention, CDR3 was defined as the stretch from the second conserved V-encoded cysteine up to the conserved J-encoded phenylalanine. The earlier analysis of 587 of the donors excluded sequences that lacked an unambiguous match to a single V gene segment. An earlier analysis of fewer than 650 of the donors classified V segments as functional when productive rearrangements were above 56.7% and as segregating when the standard deviation between donors was above 5%. A statistical classification framework was developed to diagnose cytomegalovirus status using the catalog of TCR beta chain sequences. In a later analysis, TCR nucleotide sequences were compared against IMGT/GENE-DB human TR gene sequences so that V and J genes could be assigned. The TCRdist pipeline was used in a later analysis to assign CDR3 sequences and most-parsimonious VDJ recombination scenarios. A later analysis defined each TCR beta chain by its CDR3 amino acid sequence plus V-gene family, and excluded reads lacking a unique V-gene family. A later analysis removed over 500 highly shared, low-generation-probability nucleotide sequences to deal with suspected cross-contamination and a sequencing artifact. In a later analysis, a clonal expansion index was calculated for each public chain from normalized within-repertoire ranks of inferred template counts. In a later analysis, generation probabilities were computed using a VDJ recombination model fitted to out-of-frame rearrangements, and the results were checked against IGoR. In a later analysis, hypergeometric tests were used to score TCR-TCR, TCR-HLA and TCR-CMV co-occurrence, with a repertoire-size bias correction applied to TCR pairs. In a later analysis, false discovery rates were estimated by permuting HLA or CMV assignments 20 times. In a later analysis, co-occurring TCRs were grouped with DBSCAN, and TCRdist sequence similarity was added when clustering was performed within HLA-allele-positive subsets. Repertoires with fewer than 30,000 or more than 120,000 public chains, plus five repertoires with anomalous nucleotide sharing, were excluded from co-occurrence clustering. Entries here come from immuneACCESS through TCRdb and include only in-frame sequences with V and J called. Some clones fail to appear in such tables; in the studies checked, an unresolved V gene covers under half of the shortfall, and the cause of the remainder is unknown. V and J calls plus clone size are reproduced from that table; the DNA served to infer D and trimming. The table for this sample lists more than 120,000 clones; over 80% of them were counted only once. The ten most abundant clones make up roughly 2.9% of the sample.

This clone was detected once. The antigen it binds to is not known. No much larger clone exists at a distance of one base, and base qualities are not known. The cohort comprised hundreds of healthy bone marrow donors. At the time of sampling, every cohort member was nominally healthy, though immune exposures that went unrecorded were likely present. The donor tested CMV seronegative and was one of the 352 seronegative cohort members. Every donor gave a peripheral blood sample, and the peripheral blood mononuclear cells from that sample were used for TCR beta sequencing. Genomic DNA was extracted from the blood cell samples with the Qiagen DNeasy Blood Extraction Kit. After removal of 7 bases from V and 7 bases from J, the junction retains 15 bases not matched to a gene. CDR1 is given as LNHDA and CDR2 as SQIVND, both from the germline V gene (reference sequence). Taken from cysteine to phenylalanine, the CDR3 has 17 residues. Of the read, only the CDR3 DNA is kept; its 51 bases are in frame from base 1.

The chain uses TRBV19 and TRBJ2-4; 11 nucleotides in the junction match TRBD2. Sequencing used PBMCs. This TCR was sampled from a woman aged 25 to 39 in good health and CMV-seronegative. The DNA reads TGTGCCAGTACCCCTAAGATAGCGGGAGGGCCTCGGAACATTCAGTACTTC. It translates as CASTPKIAGGPRNIQYF.